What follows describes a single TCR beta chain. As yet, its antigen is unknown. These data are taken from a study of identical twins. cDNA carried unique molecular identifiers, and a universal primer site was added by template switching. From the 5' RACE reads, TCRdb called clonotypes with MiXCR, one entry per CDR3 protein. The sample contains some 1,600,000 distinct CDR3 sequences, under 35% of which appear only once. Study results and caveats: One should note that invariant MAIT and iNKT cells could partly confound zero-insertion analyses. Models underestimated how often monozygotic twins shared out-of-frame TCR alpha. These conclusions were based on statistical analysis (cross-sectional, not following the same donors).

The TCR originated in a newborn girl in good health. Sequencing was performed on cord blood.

This CDR3 is CASSRGGASTSSPLHF. The CDR3 bases are TGTGCCAGCAGTCGAGGGGGCGCTAGTACGAGTTCACCCCTCCACTTT. The chain joins TRBV27 to TRBJ1-6; 7 positions match TRBD1. Germline V lookup: CDR1 MNHEY, CDR2 SMNVEV (reference sequence). This CDR3 has 16 residues. After removal of 5 bases from V and 9 bases from J, the junction contained 13 bases not matched to a gene.